This T cell receptor beta chain was profiled in a study of blood T cell repertoires in COVID-19 (dated by TCRdb to 2019 to 2021). About the study as a whole: Samples covering the acute and convalescent phases of COVID-19 were provided by collaborators in the United States, Italy and Spain. Where available, HLA class I and class II types were taken from metadata supplied by the sample provider and were not determined by assay-based typing. The dataset comprised deeply sampled blood TCRbeta repertoires from subjects exposed to, actively infected with, or recovered from COVID-19. The sample metadata nearly always contained a de-identified subject ID, COVID-19 status, age in years and sex. Samples were obtained from the ongoing ImmuneRACE study (first 160 participants) and from over 1,000 subjects provided by 6 global collaborators. The repertoires were released in a freely available public database meant as a resource for research on the immune response to SARS-CoV-2. The material from the prospective study consisted of cDNA or gDNA derived from T cells, B-cell-depleted T cells, or PBMCs. Results the study describes overall, beyond this receptor: The amount of clinical and demographic metadata varied by source and participant and was provided uncurated.

Ends trimmed: V by 4 bases, J by 1 base; bases unmatched to a gene: 5. Looking up the germline V gene yields CDR1 MNHEY and CDR2 SVGEGT. The CDR3 numbers 16 residues from cysteine through phenylalanine. Only the CDR3 DNA stays, 48 bases, in frame from base 1. TCRbeta CDR3 regions were amplified from genomic DNA using the immunoSEQ Assay, a bias-controlled multiplex PCR. In the paper's pipeline: Within the assay, amplification of reference gene primers was used to estimate how many nucleated cells each sample contained. To quantify the absolute abundance of each unique TCRbeta CDR3 rearrangement, sequence reads were collapsed and filtered. For each sample, productive Simpson clonality was calculated as the square root of Simpson's diversity index across productive rearrangements. TCRdb re-hosts the immuneACCESS table, in-frame sequences only. Its copies lack some clones; in the studies checked, an unresolved V gene accounts for under half of them, and the cause for the rest is not known. The V and J calls and clone size were taken over from that table, and D and trimming were inferred from the DNA. This sample holds about 200,000 clones; around four fifths were observed only once. In total, the top ten clones hold 6.5% to 7% of the sample.

About this clone itself: Its recognized antigen is unknown. It has no much larger one-base neighbor in the sample; base qualities were not kept.

The collaborating institutions used their own protocols to collect whole blood in K2EDTA tubes. For TCRbeta analysis, collaborator samples were shipped as frozen whole blood, as isolated PBMCs, or as DNA extracted from either sample type. Material for sequencing was peripheral blood. The chain is encoded by TRBV6-2 or TRBV6-3 joined to TRBJ2-3; TRBD2 agrees with 10 junctional bases. This sequence was found in a human donor with acute or convalescent COVID-19. The donor label of this sample is uncertain. The CDR3 reads CASSSWTSGRTDTQYF. The nucleotide sequence is given as TGTGCCAGCAGTTCTTGGACTAGCGGACGCACAGATACGCAGTATTTT.